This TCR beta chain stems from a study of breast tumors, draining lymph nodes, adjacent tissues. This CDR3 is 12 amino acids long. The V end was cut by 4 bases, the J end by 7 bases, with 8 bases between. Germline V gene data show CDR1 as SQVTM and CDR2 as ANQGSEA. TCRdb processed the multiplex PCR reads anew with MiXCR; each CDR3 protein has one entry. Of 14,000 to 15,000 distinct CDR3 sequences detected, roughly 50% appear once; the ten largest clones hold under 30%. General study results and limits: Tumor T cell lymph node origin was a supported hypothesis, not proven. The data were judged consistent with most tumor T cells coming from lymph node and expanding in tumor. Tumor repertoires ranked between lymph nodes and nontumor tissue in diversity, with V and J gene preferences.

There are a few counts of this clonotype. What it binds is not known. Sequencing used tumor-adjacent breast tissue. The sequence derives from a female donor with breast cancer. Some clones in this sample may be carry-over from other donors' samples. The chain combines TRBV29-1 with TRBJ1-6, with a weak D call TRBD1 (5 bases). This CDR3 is CSVGGGNSPLHF. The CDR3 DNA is TGCAGCGTTGGTGGGGGAAATTCACCCCTCCACTTT.